The 9 T cell receptor beta chains in this list originate from one sample, sequenced in a study of T cell repertoires in cytomegalovirus infection. In TCRdb, the reads were re-called with MiXCR into one record per CDR3 protein. The top ten clones hold approximately 68% of a sample with around 69,000 distinct CDR3 sequences, roughly 20% of them seen once. These receptors' targets are unknown. The sample in question was CD8+ T cells from cultured PBMCs, obtained from culture after CMV antigen stimulation. These receptors all come from a human donor in good health (CMV status not recorded). Some clones in this sample may be carry-over from other donors' samples.

This clonotype was counted only a few times. V gene TRBV2 combines with J gene TRBJ1-2; D gene unclear. Trimming left V 8 bases short and J 7 bases short, with 11 bases between. The CDR3 runs to 11 residues. Germline V gene lookup returns CDR1 SNHLY and CDR2 FYNNEI. CDR3 DNA sequence: TGTGCCAGCCCTGGGGATTTTGGCTACACCTTC. Translation gives CASPGDFGYTF.

The rearrangement joins TRBV10-3 to TRBJ1-5; D gene unclear. The CDR3 is 14 amino acids. Germline V lookup: CDR1 ENHRY, CDR2 SYGVKD. The V and J ends lost 2 bases and 4 bases respectively, with 9 bases between them. The CDR3 protein is CAISEAGTNQPQHF. The CDR3 coding sequence is TGTGCCATCAGTGAGGCAGGAACAAATCAGCCCCAGCATTTT.

This clonotype has a handful of counts. This rearrangement joins TRBV28 to TRBJ2-4; a possible D gene is TRBD2 (5 bases). CDR1 and CDR2 from the germline V gene are MDHEN and SYDVKM. V lost 11 bases and J 3 bases, leaving 14 bases between the germline ends. The CDR3 loop spans 13 amino acids. CDR3 DNA: TGTGCCGTCGTGTCCGAGGGCAAAAACATTCAGTACTTC. This translates into CAVVSEGKNIQYF.

V is TRBV7-2 and J is TRBJ1-6; D uncertain. The CDR3 loop spans 15 amino acids. CDR1 is SGHTA, CDR2 FQGNSA, per germline. V was pared by 2 bases and J by 4 bases, with 9 bases between. The CDR3: CASSLFPEYNSPLHF. The CDR3 DNA follows: TGTGCCAGCAGCTTATTTCCCGAATATAATTCACCCCTCCACTTT.

This clonotype came up a few times. V gene TRBV7-9 combines with J gene TRBJ1-3; D is uncertain. There are 14 residues in the CDR3. The V end was cut by 5 bases, the J end by 3 bases, with 11 bases between. Germline CDR1 and CDR2: SEHNR and FQNEAQ (reference sequence). As DNA, the CDR3 is TGTGCCAGCAGCCCTGGTGGTATTGGAAACACCATATATTTT. Amino acids: CASSPGGIGNTIYF.

This clonotype appeared a few times. J is TRBJ1-2 and V is TRBV12-3 or TRBV12-4; 10 nucleotides agree with TRBD1. V lost 7 bases and J lost 7; bases outside the gene matches: 6. This CDR3 contains 13 residues. The CDR3 here is CASKGQGSGGYTF. CDR3 nucleotides: TGTGCCAGCAAGGGACAGGGGTCTGGTGGCTACACCTTC.

This chain connects TRBV11-1 to TRBJ2-1; no definite D call. Germline CDR1 is SGHAT and CDR2 is FQDESV (reference sequence). CDR3 length equals 15 residues. Trimming pared 1 base from V and 5 bases from J, leaving 12 bases between. CDR3 in amino acids: CASSLGIGLNNEQFF. CDR3 bases: TGTGCCAGCAGCTTAGGGATCGGGCTGAACAATGAGCAGTTCTTC.

The V and J genes are TRBV7-6 and TRBJ1-1, with D unclear. The V and J ends lost 5 bases and 5 bases respectively, with 24 bases between them. The germline V gene encodes CDR1 SGHVS and CDR2 FNYEAQ. The CDR3 has 17 amino acids. CDR3 loop: CASSPDPESGSETEAFF. The CDR3 nucleotides read TGTGCCAGCAGCCCAGACCCCGAATCAGGCAGCGAAACTGAAGCTTTCTTT.

V usage is TRBV11-2 and J usage is TRBJ1-6, with 7 bases matching TRBD1. The CDR3 is 14 residues long. J lost 9 bases, V lost 5 bases, and 7 bases had no gene match. CDR1 and CDR2 from the germline V gene are SGHAT and FQNNGV. This chain's CDR3 is CASSPGGTVSPLHF. The CDR3 nucleotides are TGTGCCAGCAGCCCAGGGGGTACCGTTTCACCCCTCCACTTT.